The 8 T cell receptor beta chains below all came from one sample that was sequenced in a study of blood T cells in healthy people across ages (dated by TCRdb to 2013 to 2016). Preparation of the library involved 5' RACE. The instrument was an Illumina HiSeq 2500. A second PCR of roughly 7 to 12 cycles was run with a J-beta primer mix and a sample-barcoded 5' primer. TCRdb passed the public sequencing reads through fastp at Q25 and MiXCR, retaining productive beta sequences. Duplicate CDR3 protein sequences are folded into a single record with the most common DNA and genes. The sample yields about 780,000 distinct CDR3 sequences; about 42% were counted once. The leading ten clones occupy less than 20% of the sample. The sample was blood. Source of these receptors: an elderly man in good health.

This chain links TRBV7-2 with TRBJ2-3; D is ambiguous. The CDR3 is made up of 13 amino acids. Germline assignment: CDR1 SGHTA and CDR2 FQGNSA. Deletions cut 4 bases from V and 6 bases from J, with 11 bases between. CDR3 residues: CASSSRKLDTQYF. DNA for the CDR3: TGTGCCAGCAGCTCTCGAAAACTGGATACGCAGTATTTT.

This clonotype was observed many times. It may be a read error: a sequence one base away is much more abundant. The chain links TRBV5-1 to TRBJ2-1, with 11 bases aligning to TRBD2. Germline lookup yields CDR1 SGHRS and CDR2 YFSETQ. V gave up 4 bases and J gave up 8 bases; unmatched junction bases: 5. The CDR3 sequence is 14 residues long. CDR3 amino acids: CASSVSGRVDEQFF. CDR3 coding DNA: TGCGCCAGCAGCGTTAGCGGGAGGGTCGATGAGCAGTTCTTC.

The J gene is TRBJ2-3, the V gene TRBV12-3 or TRBV12-4; no definite D call. V lost 6 bases to trimming and J lost 2 bases, with 12 bases between them. This CDR3 contains 14 residues. The CDR3 sequence: CASRFRPSTDTQYF. In DNA, the CDR3 is TGTGCCAGCAGGTTTAGGCCTTCCACAGATACGCAGTATTTT.

The V gene is TRBV20-1, the J gene TRBJ2-5, with D tentatively TRBD1 or TRBD2 (5 bases each). The CDR3 has 13 residues. Germline V gene lookup returns CDR1 DFQATT and CDR2 SNEGSKA (reference sequence). Trimming removed 8 bases from V and 1 base from J, with 14 bases in between. CDR3 region: CSSRGRAQETQYF. CDR3 nucleotide sequence: TGCAGTTCACGGGGCCGGGCCCAAGAGACCCAGTACTTC.

This clonotype occurred a few times. The rearrangement uses TRBV20-1 and TRBJ2-3, with D perhaps TRBD2 (6 bases). Germline lookup yields CDR1 DFQATT and CDR2 SNEGSKA (reference sequence). The CDR3 runs to 16 residues. V lost 6 bases, J lost 1 base, and 20 bases lay in between. CDR3 nucleotides: TGCAGTGCAGAGGCTCTGACTAGACGCGGCACAGATACGCAGTATTTT. Its protein is CSAEALTRRGTDTQYF.

The chain couples TRBV12-3 or TRBV12-4 to TRBJ2-3; TRBD2 is a possible D gene (5 bases). Trimming left V 7 bases short and J 6 bases short, with 17 bases between. The CDR3 sequence is 14 residues long. This chain's CDR3 is CASTPQLKRDTQYF. CDR3 coding DNA: TGTGCCAGCACCCCTCAACTAAAGCGGGATACGCAGTATTTT.

CDR3 residues: CASSQGSAYEQYF. CDR3 nucleotide sequence: TGCGCCAGCAGCCAAGGGTCGGCCTACGAGCAGTACTTC. V is TRBV4-3 and J is TRBJ2-7; no definite D call. The CDR3 extends over 13 amino acids. V was pared by 1 base and J by 2 bases, with 6 bases between. CDR1 and CDR2 (germline): LGHNA, YSLEER.

The V gene is TRBV4-3, the J gene TRBJ2-7; 11 bases are shared with TRBD1. The CDR3 is made up of 14 amino acids. The V and J ends lost 4 bases and 5 bases, in that order; junction bases with no gene match: 4. CDR1 LGHNA and CDR2 YSLEER come from the germline V gene. CDR3 region: CASSPRTGGDEQYF. The CDR3 bases are TGCGCCAGCAGCCCACGGACAGGGGGCGACGAGCAGTACTTC.